The 29 T cell receptor beta chains given below trace back to one sample, sequenced in a study of cytomegalovirus exposure and HLA in healthy donors. Produced via immunoSEQ multiplex PCR; TCRdb's table is partial and in-frame only. The profile covers roughly 79,000 clones, with roughly 93% appearing a single time and 0.67% taken by the ten largest. The sample consisted of PBMCs. These receptors originate from a man between 18 and 35 years old in good health and CMV-seronegative.

The V call is TRBV19, the J call TRBJ1-2; TRBD1 aligns across 7 bases. Germline-derived CDR1 and CDR2 are LNHDA and SQIVND (reference sequence). The junction had 11 bases not matched to a gene; V was cut back by 6 bases and J by 7 bases. The CDR3 consists of 14 residues. Written as DNA, the CDR3 is TGTGCCAGTAGCGTCAGGGACAGTTTACGTGGCTACACCTTC. This gives the protein CASSVRDSLRGYTF.

This chain uses TRBV29-1 with TRBJ2-1; 10 positions match TRBD1. CDR1 SQVTM and CDR2 ANQGSEA come from the germline V gene. The junction had 3 bases not matched to a gene; V was cut back by 7 bases and J by 3 bases. This CDR3 has 13 residues. In DNA, the CDR3 is TGCAGCGCGACAGGGGGCATCTACAATGAGCAGTTCTTC. The encoded protein is CSATGGIYNEQFF.

In its sample, this clone was seen once. The chain combines TRBV19 with TRBJ2-7; TRBD1 aligns across 11 bases. Trimming at V came to 5 bases and at J to 9 bases, leaving 12 bases not matched to a gene. CDR1 and CDR2 from the germline V gene are LNHDA and SQIVND (reference sequence). The CDR3 consists of 15 residues. CDR3 nucleotides: TGTGCCAGTAGTGCCGGGACAGGGGGAGTGAAGAGGCAGTACTTC. This gives the protein CASSAGTGGVKRQYF.

The DNA of the CDR3 is TGTGCCAGCAGCTTAGTCTTTCCGGGACAACCTAATTCACCCCTCCACTTT. Its protein is CASSLVFPGQPNSPLHF. The chain is built from TRBV7-6 and TRBJ1-6; D possibly corresponds to TRBD1 (6 bases). This CDR3 contains 17 residues. Germline lookup yields CDR1 SGHVS and CDR2 FNYEAQ. Trimming left V 1 base short and J 6 bases short, with 16 bases between.

The chain carries TRBV10-2 and TRBJ2-7; the D is unclear. Germline lookup yields CDR1 WSHSY and CDR2 SAAADI. This CDR3 is built from 11 residues. The V end was cut by 1 base, the J end by 9 bases, with 7 bases between. This CDR3 is CASSELSWQYF. Written as DNA, the CDR3 is TGCGCCAGCAGTGAGTTGTCATGGCAGTACTTC.

This clone was seen just once. The chain employs TRBV29-1 and TRBJ2-7; 7 bases map to TRBD2. Germline V gene sequence: CDR1 SQVTM, CDR2 ANQGSEA. This CDR3 region has 13 residues. V was pared by 8 bases and J by 3 bases, with 10 bases of the junction left unmatched. The DNA of the CDR3 is TGCAGCTTCTACCGGGACTATCACTACGAGCAGTACTTC. As protein: CSFYRDYHYEQYF.

The chain is built from TRBV5-8 and TRBJ1-2, with D possibly matching TRBD1 (6 bases). CDR3 size: 15 residues. V was shortened by 0 bases and J by 3 bases, with 12 bases between the two germline ends. The germline V gene has CDR1 SGHTS and CDR2 YDEGEE. Written as DNA, the CDR3 is TGTGCCAGCAGCTTGGCCGGGCAGGGGTACTATGGCTACACCTTC. Protein sequence: CASSLAGQGYYGYTF. The full variable domain, its missing parts supplied by reference TRBV5-8 and TRBJ1-2, is EAGVTQSPTHLIKTRGQQATLRCSPISGHTSVYWYQQALGLGLQFLLWYDEGEERNRGNFPPRFSGRQFPNYSSELNVNALELEDSALYLCASSLAGQGYYGYTFGSGTRLTVV.

This sequence joins TRBV20-1 and TRBJ1-1; maybe TRBD1 (5 bases). Germline V gene data show CDR1 as DFQATT and CDR2 as SNEGSKA (reference sequence). Trimming took 7 bases from V and 1 from J, leaving 7 bases between them. There are 11 residues in the CDR3. CDR3 residues: CSVRGNTEAFF. DNA for the CDR3: TGCAGTGTAAGGGGGAACACTGAAGCTTTCTTT.

This chain connects TRBV10-1 to TRBJ1-5; D may be TRBD1 (6 bases). The ends were cut back, 0 bases at V and 0 bases at J, with 6 bases in the middle. CDR1 is WNHNN, CDR2 SYGVQD, per germline (reference sequence). CDR3 length equals 15 residues. The DNA for the CDR3 is TGCGCCAGCAGTGAGTCAGGGGGTAGCAATCAGCCCCAGCATTTT. It specifies CASSESGGSNQPQHF.

The chain recombines TRBV6-1 with TRBJ1-5, with 9 bases fitting TRBD1. The CDR3 has 16 residues. Germline assignment: CDR1 MNHNS and CDR2 SASEGT. The ends lost 1 base at V and 4 bases at J; junction bases unmatched: 5. The CDR3 here is CASSEGIGTGNQPQHF. The CDR3 DNA reads as TGTGCCAGCAGTGAAGGAATAGGGACAGGGAATCAGCCCCAGCATTTT.

The chain is built from TRBV27 and TRBJ2-7; D might be TRBD2 (5 bases). V dropped 9 bases and J dropped 3 bases, with 9 bases sitting between them. Germline V gene sequence: CDR1 MNHEY, CDR2 SMNVEV (reference sequence). The CDR3 covers 11 residues. The CDR3 DNA reads as TGTGCCAGTACGGGGAACTACGAGCAGTACTTC. Its protein is CASTGNYEQYF.

The chain links TRBV27 to TRBJ2-7, with D perhaps matching TRBD1 (6 bases). V lost 5 bases and J 0 bases, leaving 23 bases between the germline ends. Germline CDR1 reads MNHEY; CDR2 reads SMNVEV (reference sequence). The CDR3 has 18 amino acids. CDR3 DNA sequence: TGTGCCAGCAGTCCCCCCCCGCGGCAGGGGACGTACTCCTACGAGCAGTACTTC. Translation: CASSPPPRQGTYSYEQYF.

The chain joins TRBV6-5 to TRBJ1-2; perhaps TRBD1 as D (5 bases). The CDR3 extends over 13 amino acids. V lost 8 bases and J 4 bases, leaving 14 bases between the germline ends. Germline V gene sequence: CDR1 MNHEY, CDR2 SVGAGI. CDR3 bases: TGTGCCAGCTGGGGGGGAGGAGGCTATGGCTACACCTTC. This sequence encodes CASWGGGGYGYTF.

The V call is TRBV30, the J call TRBJ2-5; TRBD2 aligns across 8 bases. The CDR3 covers 15 residues. Germline V gene lookup returns CDR1 GTSNPN and CDR2 SVGIG (reference sequence). V shed 3 bases and J 2 bases; nucleotides not matched to a gene: 8. CDR3 region: CAWSGGADNQETQYF. The CDR3 nucleotides are TGTGCCTGGAGCGGGGGGGCAGATAATCAAGAGACCCAGTACTTC.

The chain combines TRBV6-1 with TRBJ2-1; D call uncertain. Germline CDR1 reads MNHNS; CDR2 reads SASEGT. Trimming shortened V by 4 bases and J by 7 bases, and 5 bases separated the two germline ends. The CDR3 contains 11 residues. The CDR3 loop reads CASSVYNEQFF. CDR3 in DNA: TGTGCCAGCAGTGTTTATAATGAGCAGTTCTTC.

The rearrangement uses TRBV4-3 and TRBJ1-3; D may be TRBD1 (6 bases). This CDR3 spans 15 amino acids. The V gene's germline CDR1 is LGHNA and CDR2 YSLEER. V shed 5 bases and J shed 0 bases, with 11 bases lying between them. As DNA, the CDR3 is TGCGCCAGCAGCTTGGACAGTAACTCTGGAAACACCATATATTTT. It specifies CASSLDSNSGNTIYF.

The gene calls are TRBV4-2 and TRBJ2-2, with D possibly being TRBD2 (5 bases). V was pared by 1 base and J by 6 bases, with 15 bases between. The CDR3 runs 16 residues. Germline V CDR1 and CDR2: LGHNA, YNFKEQ. The CDR3 DNA is TGTGCCAGCAGCCAAGTCTCTGCGACGAGGGCCGGGGAGCTGTTTTTT. Translation: CASSQVSATRAGELFF.

The chain uses TRBV25-1 and TRBJ2-7; possible D gene TRBD1, 6 bases. This CDR3 contains 16 residues. The germline CDR1 and CDR2 sequences are MGHDK and SYGVNS. V lost 5 bases, J lost 5 bases, and 22 bases lay in between. CDR3: CASSPPYRVTSHEQYF. The CDR3 nucleotides read TGTGCCAGCAGTCCCCCCTACAGGGTAACCAGCCACGAGCAGTACTTC.

The chain carries TRBV4-1 and TRBJ2-7; D is possibly TRBD2 (6 bases). Between the trimmed V and J ends, which lost 0 bases and 9 bases, there was a span of 18 bases. Per germline, CDR1 MGHRA and CDR2 YSYEKL. The CDR3 has 15 amino acids. The CDR3, as DNA: TGCGCCAGCAGCCAAGAACCAAACAGGTACGGGGGGCAGTACTTC. Translation gives CASSQEPNRYGGQYF.

For the CDR3, the DNA is TGTGCCAGCAGCCGGTATCAGGGAGGTGAGCAGTTCTTC. Its protein is CASSRYQGGEQFF. The chain combines TRBV7-9 with TRBJ2-1; D is possibly TRBD2 (6 bases). Deletions cut 5 bases from V and 9 bases from J, with 14 bases between. This CDR3 is built from 13 residues. CDR1 and CDR2 (germline): SEHNR, FQNEAQ (reference sequence).

The chain joins TRBV5-1 to TRBJ2-2, with D perhaps TRBD1 (5 bases). This CDR3 contains 14 residues. V was pared by 5 bases and J by 4 bases, with 12 bases between. Germline V lookup: CDR1 SGHRS, CDR2 YFSETQ. CDR3 residues: CASSFQGTTGELFF. CDR3 in DNA: TGCGCCAGCAGTTTTCAGGGAACCACCGGGGAGCTGTTTTTT.

The chain couples TRBV7-2 to TRBJ1-1, with D unresolved. The CDR3 has 12 residues. Germline V gives CDR1 SGHTA, CDR2 FQGNSA. Trimming left V 2 bases short and J 7 bases short, with 8 bases between. The CDR3 loop is CASSLKRSEAFF. The CDR3 DNA sequence: TGTGCCAGCAGCTTAAAGCGGAGTGAAGCTTTCTTT.

This rearrangement joins TRBV30 to TRBJ1-2, with D perhaps TRBD1 (6 bases). V lost 2 bases and J lost 8, with 15 bases in between. The CDR3 is 13 amino acids. Germline V gene lookup returns CDR1 GTSNPN and CDR2 SVGIG (reference sequence). The CDR3 loop reads CAWSPTGKGGYTF. The CDR3 DNA sequence: TGTGCCTGGAGTCCCACAGGGAAAGGGGGCTACACCTTC.

The chain couples TRBV9 to TRBJ2-7, with TRBD1 as a possible D gene (5 bases). Germline V CDR1 and CDR2: SGDLS, YYNGEE. Trimming left V 4 bases short and J 2 bases short, with 13 bases between. The CDR3 has 14 amino acids. This CDR3 is CASSPRLGAYEQYF. The DNA of the CDR3 is TGTGCCAGCAGCCCGCGATTAGGGGCCTACGAGCAGTACTTC. The full variable domain, with the rest looked up from reference TRBV9 and TRBJ2-7, is DSGVTQTPKHLITATGQRVTLRCSPRSGDLSVYWYQQSLDQGLQFLIQYYNGEERAKGNILERFSAQQFPDLHSELNLSSLELGDSALYFCASSPRLGAYEQYFGPGTRLTVT.

The V call is TRBV9, the J call TRBJ2-1; 7 bases fit TRBD1. The CDR3 runs to 16 residues. Germline assignment: CDR1 SGDLS and CDR2 YYNGEE. The V segment lost 0 bases and the J segment 8 bases; nucleotides outside the gene matches: 11. DNA of the CDR3: TGTGCCAGCAGCGTAGGTGCGACAGGGATTAGCGATGAGCAGTTCTTC. Residues: CASSVGATGISDEQFF.

The chain is built from TRBV18 and TRBJ2-3; weak D call: TRBD1 (5 bases). Germline CDR1 reads KGHSH; CDR2 reads LQKENI. CDR3 size: 14 residues. Trimming cost V 5 bases and J 3 bases, with 12 bases left between them. CDR3 loop: CASSILTVTDTQYF. CDR3 DNA sequence: TGTGCCAGCTCAATCCTGACAGTGACAGATACGCAGTATTTT.

The V and J genes are TRBV7-6 and TRBJ2-6; 10 bases map to TRBD2. The V gene's germline CDR1 is SGHVS and CDR2 FNYEAQ. Losses at the gene ends were 5 bases for V and 0 bases for J; bases not matched to a gene: 10. The CDR3 covers 19 residues. The CDR3 here is CASSRTSGGFLSGANVLTF. The CDR3 DNA follows: TGTGCCAGCAGCCGGACTAGCGGAGGGTTCCTCTCTGGGGCCAACGTCCTGACTTTC.

The chain has TRBV2 and TRBJ2-7, with a weak D call TRBD2 (6 bases). The CDR3 totals 12 residues. V was cut by 10 bases and J by 3 bases, with 13 bases left in between. Germline CDR1 reads SNHLY; CDR2 reads FYNNEI. CDR3 DNA sequence: TGTGCCACCTCCTCGGAGGGCTACGAGCAGTACTTC. Its protein is CATSSEGYEQYF.

The DNA for the CDR3 is TGCGCCAGCAGCTTACTAGCGGGGAACTACGAGCAGTACTTC. Translation gives CASSLLAGNYEQYF. The chain is built from TRBV5-1 and TRBJ2-7; 10 nucleotides match TRBD2. The length of the CDR3 is 14 residues. The germline V gene has CDR1 SGHRS and CDR2 YFSETQ. J was trimmed by 3 bases and V by 2 bases; bases with no gene match: 2.